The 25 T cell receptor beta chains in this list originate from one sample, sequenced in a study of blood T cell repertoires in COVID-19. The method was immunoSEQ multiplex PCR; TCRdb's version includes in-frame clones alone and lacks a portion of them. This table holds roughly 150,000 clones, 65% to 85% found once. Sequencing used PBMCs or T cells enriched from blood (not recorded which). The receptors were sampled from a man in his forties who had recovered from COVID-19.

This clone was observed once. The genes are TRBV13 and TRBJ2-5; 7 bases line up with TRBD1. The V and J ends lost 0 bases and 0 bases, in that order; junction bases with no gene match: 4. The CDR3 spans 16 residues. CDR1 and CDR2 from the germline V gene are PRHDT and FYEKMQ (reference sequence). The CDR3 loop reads CASSLGGGLDQETQYF. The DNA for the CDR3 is TGTGCCAGCAGCTTAGGAGGGGGCCTAGACCAAGAGACCCAGTACTTC.

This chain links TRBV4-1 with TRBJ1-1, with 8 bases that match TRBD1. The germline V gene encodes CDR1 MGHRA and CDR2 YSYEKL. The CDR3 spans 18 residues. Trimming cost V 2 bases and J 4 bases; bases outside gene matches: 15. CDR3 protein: CASSQHLARTGSRTEAFF. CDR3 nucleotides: TGCGCCAGCAGCCAACACTTAGCTAGGACAGGGTCTCGCACTGAAGCTTTCTTT.

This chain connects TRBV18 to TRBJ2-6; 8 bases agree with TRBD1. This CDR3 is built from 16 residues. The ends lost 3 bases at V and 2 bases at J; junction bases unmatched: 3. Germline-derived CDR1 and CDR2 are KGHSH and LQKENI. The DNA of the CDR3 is TGTGCCAGCTCACCCCCAGGGGGCGCTGGGGCCAACGTCCTGACTTTC. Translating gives CASSPPGGAGANVLTF.

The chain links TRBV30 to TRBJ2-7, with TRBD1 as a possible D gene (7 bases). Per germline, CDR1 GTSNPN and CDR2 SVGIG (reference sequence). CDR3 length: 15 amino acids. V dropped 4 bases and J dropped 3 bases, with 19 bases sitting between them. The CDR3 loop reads CAWKGQGGPVYEQYF. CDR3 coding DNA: TGTGCCTGGAAGGGGCAGGGGGGTCCTGTCTACGAGCAGTACTTC.

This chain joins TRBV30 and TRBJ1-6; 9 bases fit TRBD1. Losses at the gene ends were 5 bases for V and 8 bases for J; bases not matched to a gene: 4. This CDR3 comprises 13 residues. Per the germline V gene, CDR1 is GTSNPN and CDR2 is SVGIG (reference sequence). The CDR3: CAWLGQGHSPLHF. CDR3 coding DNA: TGTGCCTGGTTGGGACAGGGACATTCACCCCTCCACTTT.

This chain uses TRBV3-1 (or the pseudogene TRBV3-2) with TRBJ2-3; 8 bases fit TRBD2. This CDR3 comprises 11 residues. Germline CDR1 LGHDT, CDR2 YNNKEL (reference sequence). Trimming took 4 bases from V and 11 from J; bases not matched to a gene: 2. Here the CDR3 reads CASSLGLEQYF. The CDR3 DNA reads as TGTGCCAGCAGCCTGGGACTAGAGCAGTATTTT.

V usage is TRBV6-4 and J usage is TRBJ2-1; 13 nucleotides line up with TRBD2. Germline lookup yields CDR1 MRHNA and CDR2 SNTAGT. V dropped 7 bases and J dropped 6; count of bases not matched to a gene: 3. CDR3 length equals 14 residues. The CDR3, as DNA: TGTGCCAGCACCAGACTAGCGGGGGGCAATGAGCAGTTCTTC. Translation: CASTRLAGGNEQFF.

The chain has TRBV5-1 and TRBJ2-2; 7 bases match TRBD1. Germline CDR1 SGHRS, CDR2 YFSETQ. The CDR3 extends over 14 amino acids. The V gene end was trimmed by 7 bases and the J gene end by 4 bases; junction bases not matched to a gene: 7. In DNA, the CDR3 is TGCGCCAGCTGTGAGGGGGCGGCCACCGGGGAGCTGTTTTTT. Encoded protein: CASCEGAATGELFF.

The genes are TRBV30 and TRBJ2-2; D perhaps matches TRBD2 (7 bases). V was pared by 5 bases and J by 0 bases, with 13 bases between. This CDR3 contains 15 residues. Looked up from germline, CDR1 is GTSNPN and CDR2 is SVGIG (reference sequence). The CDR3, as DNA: TGTGCCTGGTCCTCCGGGGGGCCGAACACCGGGGAGCTGTTTTTT. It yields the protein CAWSSGGPNTGELFF.

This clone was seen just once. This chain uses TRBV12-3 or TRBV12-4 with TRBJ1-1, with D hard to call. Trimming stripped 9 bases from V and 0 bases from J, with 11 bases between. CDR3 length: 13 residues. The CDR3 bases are TGTGCCAGTGTCGGGGTCTTGAACACTGAAGCTTTCTTT. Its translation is CASVGVLNTEAFF.

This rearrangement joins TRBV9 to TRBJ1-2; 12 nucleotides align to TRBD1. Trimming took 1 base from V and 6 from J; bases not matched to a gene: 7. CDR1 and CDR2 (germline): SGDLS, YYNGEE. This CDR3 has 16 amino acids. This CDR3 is CASSVTSGTGGHGYTF. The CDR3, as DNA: TGTGCCAGCAGCGTAACCAGCGGGACAGGGGGCCATGGCTACACCTTC.

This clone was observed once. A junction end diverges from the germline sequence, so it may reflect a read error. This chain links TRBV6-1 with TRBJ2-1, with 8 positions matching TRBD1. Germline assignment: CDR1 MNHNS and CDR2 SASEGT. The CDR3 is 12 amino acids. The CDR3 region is CASSEKGQGWIF. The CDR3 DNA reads TGTGCCAGCAGTGAAAAAGGACAGGGTTGGATCTTC.

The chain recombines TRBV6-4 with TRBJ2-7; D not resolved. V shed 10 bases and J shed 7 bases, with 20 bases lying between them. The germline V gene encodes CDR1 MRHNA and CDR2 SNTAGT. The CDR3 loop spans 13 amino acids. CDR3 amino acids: CANSLTFPNEQYV. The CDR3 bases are TGTGCCAACTCCCTGACATTTCCGAATGAGCAGTACGTC.

This chain's CDR3 is CASYMEGMNTEAFF. The CDR3 nucleotides read TGTGCCAGCTACATGGAGGGGATGAACACTGAAGCTTTCTTT. The rearrangement joins TRBV6-5 to TRBJ1-1, with a tentative D call TRBD1 (5 bases). The CDR3 has 14 amino acids. Per germline, CDR1 MNHEY and CDR2 SVGAGI. V dropped 8 bases and J dropped 0 bases, with 13 bases sitting between them.

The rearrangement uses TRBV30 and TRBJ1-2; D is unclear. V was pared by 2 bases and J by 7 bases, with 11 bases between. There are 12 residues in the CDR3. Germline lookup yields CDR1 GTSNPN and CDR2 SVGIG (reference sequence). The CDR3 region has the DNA TGTGCCTGGAGTCTCCAGTCCGCTGGCTACACCTTC. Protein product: CAWSLQSAGYTF.

The CDR3 loop reads CASSLRRDTEAFF. Here the CDR3 DNA reads TGTGCCAGCAGTCTACGGAGGGACACTGAAGCTTTCTTT. The V and J genes are TRBV6-5 and TRBJ1-1; D remains ambiguous. The CDR3 has 13 residues. Germline CDR1 and CDR2: MNHEY and SVGAGI. Trimming cost V 5 bases and J 3 bases, with 10 bases left between them.

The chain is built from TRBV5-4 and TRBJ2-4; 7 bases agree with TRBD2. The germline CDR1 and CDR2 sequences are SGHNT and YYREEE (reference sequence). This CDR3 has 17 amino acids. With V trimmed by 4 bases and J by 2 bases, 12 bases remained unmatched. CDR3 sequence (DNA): TGTGCCAGCAGCGCGCCCGCCGGGGGGATGACCAAAAACATTCAGTACTTC. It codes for CASSAPAGGMTKNIQYF.

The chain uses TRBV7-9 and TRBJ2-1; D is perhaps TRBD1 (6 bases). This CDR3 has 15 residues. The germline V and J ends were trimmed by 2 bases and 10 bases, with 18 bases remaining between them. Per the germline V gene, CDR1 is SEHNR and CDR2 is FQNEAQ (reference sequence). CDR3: CASSLSLGTRYEQFF. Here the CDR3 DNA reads TGTGCCAGCAGCTTATCACTCGGGACAAGGTACGAGCAGTTCTTC.

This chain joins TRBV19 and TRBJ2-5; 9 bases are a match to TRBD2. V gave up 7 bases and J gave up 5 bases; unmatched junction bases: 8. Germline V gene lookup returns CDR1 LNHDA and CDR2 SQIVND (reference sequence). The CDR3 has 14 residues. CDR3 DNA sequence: TGTGCCAGTAAAGAGCGGGGGGCCTTGGAGACCCAGTACTTC. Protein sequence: CASKERGALETQYF.

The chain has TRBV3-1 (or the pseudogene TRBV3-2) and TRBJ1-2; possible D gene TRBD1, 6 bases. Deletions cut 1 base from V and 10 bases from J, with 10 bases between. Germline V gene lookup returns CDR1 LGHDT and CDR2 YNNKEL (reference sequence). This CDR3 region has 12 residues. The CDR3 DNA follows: TGTGCCAGCAGCCAAGGACAGGCTATCTACACCTTC. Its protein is CASSQGQAIYTF.

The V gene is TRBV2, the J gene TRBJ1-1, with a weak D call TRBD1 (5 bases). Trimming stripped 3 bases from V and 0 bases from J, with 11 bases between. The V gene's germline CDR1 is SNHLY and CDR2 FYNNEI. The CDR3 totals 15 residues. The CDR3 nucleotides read TGTGCCAGCAGTGAGAGTAGGGGCCTGAACACTGAAGCTTTCTTT. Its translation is CASSESRGLNTEAFF.

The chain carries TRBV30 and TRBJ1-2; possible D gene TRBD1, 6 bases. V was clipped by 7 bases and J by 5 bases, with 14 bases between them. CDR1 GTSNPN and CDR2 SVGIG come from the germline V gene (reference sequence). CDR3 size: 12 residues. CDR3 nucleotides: TGTGCCTCCGCGGACAGAAATTATGGCTACACCTTC. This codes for CASADRNYGYTF.

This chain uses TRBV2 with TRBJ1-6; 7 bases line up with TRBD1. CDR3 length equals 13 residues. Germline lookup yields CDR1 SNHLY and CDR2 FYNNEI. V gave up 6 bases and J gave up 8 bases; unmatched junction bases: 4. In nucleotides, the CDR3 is TGTGCCAGCAGGCCCGACAGGGATTCACCCCTCCACTTT. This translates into CASRPDRDSPLHF. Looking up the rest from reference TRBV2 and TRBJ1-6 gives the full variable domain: EPEVTQTPSHQVTQMGQEVILRCVPISNHLYFYWYRQILGQKVEFLVSFYNNEISEKSEIFDDQFSVERPDGSNFTLKIRSTKLEDSAMYFCASRPDRDSPLHFGNGTRLTVT.

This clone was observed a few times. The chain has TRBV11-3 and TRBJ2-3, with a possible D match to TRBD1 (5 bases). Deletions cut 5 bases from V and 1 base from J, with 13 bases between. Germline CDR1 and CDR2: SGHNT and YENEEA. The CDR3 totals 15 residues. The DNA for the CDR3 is TGTGCCAGCAGCCCCCGTGAAGGGGGCACAGATACGCAGTATTTT. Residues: CASSPREGGTDTQYF.

CDR3 region: CASSLFQGTPYEQYF. In nucleotides, the CDR3 is TGTGCCAGCAGCTTGTTCCAGGGTACACCCTACGAGCAGTACTTC. The J gene is TRBJ2-7, the V gene TRBV5-6; a possible D gene is TRBD1 (5 bases). Germline loops: CDR1 SGHDT, CDR2 YYEEEE. The germline V and J ends were trimmed by 1 base and 2 bases, with 13 bases remaining between them. The CDR3 contains 15 residues.